This passage covers 21 T cell receptor beta chains from one sample sequenced in a study of blood T cell repertoires in COVID-19 (dated by TCRdb to 2018 to 2020). The method behind the library was the immunoSEQ multiplex PCR assay. The immuneACCESS repertoire file appears here via TCRdb, limited to in-frame rearrangements. These files lack a portion of the clones; in checked studies, under half of the deficit traces to unresolved V genes, and the cause of the others is not known. This sample lists about 170,000 clones; approximately 83% were detected once. The ten largest clones take up 9.5% to 13% of the sample. The sequencing input was peripheral blood. The receptors originated from an older man with active or convalescent COVID-19.

The chain joins TRBV7-2 to TRBJ2-7; 10 nucleotides match TRBD1. From germline, CDR1 is SGHTA and CDR2 FQGNSA. This CDR3 spans 15 amino acids. J gave up 6 bases and V 6 bases, and 11 bases lay outside the gene matches. The CDR3 DNA sequence: TGTGCCAGCAGTGCTTCTAGGGACAGGGGACTCGAGCAGTACTTC. Its protein product is CASSASRDRGLEQYF.

This clone was seen a handful of times. The chain carries TRBV5-1 and TRBJ2-7, with D perhaps matching TRBD1 (6 bases). Germline loops: CDR1 SGHRS, CDR2 YFSETQ. The ends were cut back, 4 bases at V and 2 bases at J, with 10 bases in the middle. The CDR3 is made up of 13 amino acids. CDR3 residues: CASSRQVAYEQYF. CDR3 nucleotides: TGCGCCAGCAGCAGACAGGTCGCCTACGAGCAGTACTTC. The variable domain in full, with the rest retrieved from reference TRBV5-1 and TRBJ2-7, is KAGVTQTPRYLIKTRGQQVTLSCSPISGHRSVSWYQQTPGQGLQFLFEYFSETQRNKGNFPGRFSGRQFSNSRSEMNVSTLELGDSALYLCASSRQVAYEQYFGPGTRLTVT.

The chain employs TRBV11-2 and TRBJ2-2, with 8 bases lining up with TRBD2. The junction had 15 bases not matched to a gene; V was cut back by 6 bases and J by 6 bases. Germline V lookup: CDR1 SGHAT, CDR2 FQNNGV. The CDR3 length is 17 residues. The CDR3: CASRPQRSGRSAGELFF. The DNA for the CDR3 is TGTGCCAGCAGACCTCAGAGGAGCGGGAGATCGGCCGGGGAGCTGTTTTTT.

This chain uses TRBV19 with TRBJ1-5; 10 bases line up with TRBD1. From germline, CDR1 is LNHDA and CDR2 SQIVND (reference sequence). CDR3 length: 18 amino acids. The V and J ends lost 7 bases and 6 bases, in that order; junction bases with no gene match: 18. The CDR3 sequence is CASTTIPNRDRGLQPQHF. The CDR3, as DNA: TGTGCCAGTACCACAATACCCAACCGGGACAGGGGACTTCAGCCCCAGCATTTT.

This clone showed up just once. The rearrangement links TRBV12-5 to TRBJ2-3; D gene uncertain. The CDR3 has 13 amino acids. The germline V and J ends were trimmed by 1 base and 2 bases, with 4 bases remaining between them. Germline CDR1 reads LGHNT; CDR2 reads FRNRAP. The CDR3 sequence: CASGLAVTDTQYF. As DNA, the CDR3 is TGTGCTAGTGGTTTGGCAGTCACAGATACGCAGTATTTT.

The rearrangement joins TRBV30 to TRBJ1-1; tentative D call: TRBD1 (5 bases). Trimming stripped 3 bases from V and 1 base from J, with 9 bases between. From germline, CDR1 is GTSNPN and CDR2 SVGIG (reference sequence). CDR3 size: 13 residues. The CDR3 nucleotides read TGTGCCTGGAGCGCAACAGGGAACACTGAAGCTTTCTTT. It specifies CAWSATGNTEAFF.

The chain couples TRBV5-5 to TRBJ2-1; maybe TRBD1 (7 bases). V was pared by 0 bases and J by 7 bases, with 20 bases between. CDR3 length: 17 amino acids. Germline CDR1 is SGHKS and CDR2 is YYEKEE (reference sequence). CDR3 in DNA: TGTGCCAGCAGCTTGGCCTCCCTGGGCAGGGGGGATAATGAGCAGTTCTTC. Its protein is CASSLASLGRGDNEQFF.

The chain is built from TRBV27 and TRBJ2-1, with 7 bases fitting TRBD2. Germline CDR1 and CDR2: MNHEY and SMNVEV (reference sequence). V lost 6 bases to trimming and J lost 7 bases; unmatched junction nucleotides: 12. The CDR3 loop spans 15 amino acids. The CDR3 nucleotides read TGTGCCAGCAGGCTACTTAGCGGGTTTGGTAATGAGCAGTTCTTC. Translating it yields CASRLLSGFGNEQFF.

In its sample, this clone was seen many times. The rearrangement links TRBV2 to TRBJ1-3; TRBD1 matches at 7 bases. CDR1 is SNHLY, CDR2 FYNNEI, per germline. V trimming: 8 bases; J trimming: 4 bases; junction bases outside the gene matches: 2. The length of the CDR3 is 12 residues. The DNA of the CDR3 is TGTGCCAGCGCGGACAGGGGAAACACCATATATTTT. Translated: CASADRGNTIYF.

The rearrangement uses TRBV30 and TRBJ2-7; D remains ambiguous. CDR3 length: 14 residues. Germline V gives CDR1 GTSNPN, CDR2 SVGIG (reference sequence). The V end was cut by 3 bases, the J end by 7 bases, with 19 bases between. The CDR3 here is CAWRLQVITGEQYF. Written as DNA, the CDR3 is TGTGCCTGGAGGCTCCAGGTTATAACTGGGGAGCAGTACTTC. Full variable domain (remainder filled in from reference TRBV30 and TRBJ2-7): SQTIHQWPATLVQPVGSPLSLECTVEGTSNPNLYWYRQAAGRGLQLLFYSVGIGQISSEVPQNLSASRPQDRQFILSSKKLLLSDSGFYLCAWRLQVITGEQYFGPGTRLTVT.

V and J are TRBV5-1 and TRBJ2-5; unclear D gene. V dropped 4 bases and J dropped 1 base, with 11 bases sitting between them. The germline V gene has CDR1 SGHRS and CDR2 YFSETQ. There are 14 residues in the CDR3. The CDR3 protein is CASSPWPVQETQYF. Written as DNA, the CDR3 is TGCGCCAGCAGCCCCTGGCCTGTCCAAGAGACCCAGTACTTC.

The chain is built from TRBV24-1 and TRBJ2-1, with a tentative D call TRBD2 (5 bases). The CDR3 spans 15 residues. The V and J ends lost 4 bases and 0 bases respectively, with 9 bases between them. Germline CDR1 reads KGHDR; CDR2 reads SFDVKD. The CDR3 loop is CATSEPGSSYNEQFF. The CDR3 region has the DNA TGTGCCACCAGTGAACCGGGAAGCTCCTACAATGAGCAGTTCTTC.

The chain is built from TRBV28 and TRBJ1-1; D is ambiguous. V lost 3 bases, J lost 9 bases, and 11 bases lay in between. Germline V gene data show CDR1 as MDHEN and CDR2 as SYDVKM. The CDR3 runs 12 residues. The CDR3, as DNA: TGTGCCAGCAGTTTGGAGGTTTCCAAAGCTTTCTTT. It yields the protein CASSLEVSKAFF.

The chain uses TRBV28 and TRBJ1-2; perhaps TRBD1 as D (5 bases). This CDR3 has 16 residues. Germline V gene data show CDR1 as MDHEN and CDR2 as SYDVKM. V was shortened by 10 bases and J by 5 bases, with 26 bases between the two germline ends. The CDR3 DNA reads as TGTGCCACCTCCCCGGGAGGTCCGGGGGGTCTATATGGCTACACCTTC. Protein sequence: CATSPGGPGGLYGYTF.

The table lists this clone with a few counts. The rearrangement links TRBV29-1 to TRBJ2-1, with a weak D call TRBD2 (6 bases). This CDR3 spans 16 amino acids. Germline CDR1 SQVTM, CDR2 ANQGSEA. Trimming removed 7 bases from V and 3 bases from J, with 22 bases in between. In DNA form, the CDR3 reads TGCAGCGCAGCGTCCGGCGGGGCCCGGTTCTACAATGAGCAGTTCTTC. Its protein product is CSAASGGARFYNEQFF.

V gene TRBV27 combines with J gene TRBJ2-1; D may be TRBD1 (6 bases). Trimming left V 6 bases short and J 9 bases short, with 12 bases between. The germline CDR1 and CDR2 sequences are MNHEY and SMNVEV (reference sequence). The CDR3 contains 12 residues. The CDR3 spells CASSQGTLEQFF. The CDR3 DNA reads as TGTGCCAGCAGCCAAGGGACACTTGAGCAGTTCTTC.

The J gene is TRBJ2-3, the V gene TRBV7-3; 8 bases map to TRBD2. The CDR3 consists of 15 residues. Germline-derived CDR1 and CDR2 are SGHTA and FQGTGA. J lost 3 bases, V lost 5 bases, and 7 bases had no gene match. CDR3 in amino acids: CASSPTSGWTDTQYF. CDR3 nucleotides: TGTGCCAGCAGCCCAACTAGCGGTTGGACAGATACGCAGTATTTT.

This rearrangement joins TRBV7-9 to TRBJ1-5; TRBD1 agrees at 9 bases. This CDR3 spans 14 amino acids. After removal of 5 bases from V and 2 bases from J, the junction contained 1 base not matched to a gene. The germline V gene encodes CDR1 SEHNR and CDR2 FQNEAQ (reference sequence). CDR3 nucleotide sequence: TGTGCCAGCAGCAGGACAGGGGGCAATCAGCCCCAGCATTTT. This encodes CASSRTGGNQPQHF.

J is TRBJ1-2 and V is TRBV18; the match to TRBD1 covers 7 bases. CDR3 length: 15 residues. CDR1 and CDR2 (germline): KGHSH, LQKENI. Trimming took 1 base from V and 4 from J; bases not matched to a gene: 6. The CDR3 here is CASSPRQGGGYGYTF. The CDR3 DNA follows: TGTGCCAGCTCACCACGGCAAGGGGGCGGCTATGGCTACACCTTC.

This chain uses TRBV18 with TRBJ2-7; weak D call: TRBD1 (5 bases). Per the germline V gene, CDR1 is KGHSH and CDR2 is LQKENI. The V and J ends lost 3 bases and 6 bases respectively, with 18 bases between them. The CDR3 is 15 amino acids. In DNA, the CDR3 is TGTGCCAGCTCACCCGTGCTGTACAGGATCACCGAGCAGTACTTC. Protein sequence: CASSPVLYRITEQYF.

The chain's CDR3 is CAWSAPGNTEAFF. The CDR3 nucleotides read TGTGCCTGGAGTGCCCCGGGAAACACTGAAGCTTTCTTT. The chain carries TRBV30 and TRBJ1-1; D is uncertain. Looked up from germline, CDR1 is GTSNPN and CDR2 is SVGIG (reference sequence). Trimming removed 1 base from V and 2 bases from J, with 8 bases in between. This CDR3 contains 13 residues.